This is a list of T cell receptor beta chains from one sample in a study of cytomegalovirus exposure and HLA in healthy donors. The repertoire was sequenced with immunoSEQ multiplex PCR; TCRdb's copy has only in-frame clones and lacks some. Of about 110,000 clones listed, around 95% were seen once; the top ten hold 0.67%. Sample: PBMCs. The receptors were sampled from a woman aged 18-35 years in good health and CMV-seronegative. Each CDR3 is given with its conserved first and last residue. D genes are given only for firm matches. Clone size is given for some rows only: seen once, a few or many times, or a class if the clone is expanded.

v_call	clone_size	j_call	d_call	cdr3_nt	cdr3_aa
TRBV7-2	NA	TRBJ1-3	NA	TGTGCCAGCAGCGTGACAGTTACTGGAAACACCATATATTTT	CASSVTVTGNTIYF
TRBV4-3	NA	TRBJ2-1	NA	TGCGCCAGCAGCCCGGGCAGGGGCTCCTACAATGAGCAGTTCTTC	CASSPGRGSYNEQFF
TRBV2	NA	TRBJ1-2	TRBD1	TGTGCCAGCAGTCGGACAGGGTCAGTGGATGGCTACACCTTC	CASSRTGSVDGYTF
TRBV4-2	NA	TRBJ1-1	NA	TGTGCCAGCAGCCAGAGGGGGGGGATGGAAGAAGCTTTCTTT	CASSQRGGMEEAFF
TRBV7-6	NA	TRBJ2-2	NA	TGTGCCAGCAGCGCGAGTTGGGACTTTACCGGGGAGCTGTTTTTT	CASSASWDFTGELFF
TRBV30	NA	TRBJ1-6	NA	TGTGCCTGGAGCGGACACGGCTTAGAGCCCCTCCACTTT	CAWSGHGLEPLHF
TRBV5-5	NA	TRBJ2-3	TRBD1	TGTGCCAGCAGCCCGACAGGGGAGCCTAGCACAGATACGCAGTATTTT	CASSPTGEPSTDTQYF
TRBV28	NA	TRBJ2-7	NA	TGTGCCAGCAGTTTGGGGGGGCTTTTAGGGGCTTTCGGGTACGAGCAGTACTTC	CASSLGGLLGAFGYEQYF
TRBV4-2	NA	TRBJ2-7	NA	TGTGCCAGCAGCCGCCGACAGGGAGGTACCGCCGAGCAGTACTTC	CASSRRQGGTAEQYF
TRBV20-1	NA	TRBJ1-2	NA	TGCAGTGCTCGTCAGAATGGCTACACCTTC	CSARQNGYTF
TRBV6-5	NA	TRBJ1-4	NA	TGTGCCAGCGGAGATTACAAGAATGAAAAACTGTTTTTT	CASGDYKNEKLFF
TRBV14	once	TRBJ2-1	TRBD2	TGTGCCAGCAGCCAAGACGTGGGACTAGGCTACAATGAGCAGTTCTTC	CASSQDVGLGYNEQFF
TRBV28	NA	TRBJ1-1	NA	TGTGCCAGCAGTTTATGGTCGGGGACTGAAGCTTTCTTT	CASSLWSGTEAFF
TRBV7-2	NA	TRBJ2-1	NA	TGTGCCAGCAGCTTAGTTAGGGCCGGGGATGAGCAGTTCTTC	CASSLVRAGDEQFF
TRBV5-5	NA	TRBJ1-2	NA	TGTGCCAGCAGACCCGACAACGGGAGAGAGGGTGGCTACACCTTC	CASRPDNGREGGYTF
TRBV19	once	TRBJ2-7	NA	TGTGCCAGTAGTATAGGGCAGGGACTGGACTCCTACGAGCAGTACTTC	CASSIGQGLDSYEQYF
TRBV27	NA	TRBJ2-1	TRBD2	TGTGCCAGCAGTCTTAGCGGGGATGATTGGAATGAGCAGTTCTTC	CASSLSGDDWNEQFF
TRBV9	NA	TRBJ2-7	NA	TGTGCCAGCAGCGTAGGGGGAGGAGCACCAACCTACGAGCAGTACTTC	CASSVGGGAPTYEQYF
TRBV9	NA	TRBJ2-2	NA	TGTGCCAGCAGGGTTGGGACAACCGCGAACACCGGGGAGCTGTTTTTT	CASRVGTTANTGELFF
TRBV5-1	NA	TRBJ2-5	TRBD2	TGCGCCAGCAGCTTGTCGTCTAGCGGGGGACAAGAGACCCAGTACTTC	CASSLSSSGGQETQYF
TRBV6-5	NA	TRBJ1-6	TRBD1	TGTGCCAGCAGCCGGGGACAGGAGAATTCACCCCTCCACTTT	CASSRGQENSPLHF
TRBV18	NA	TRBJ1-5	NA	TGTGCCAGCTCATCCGGTCCCCAGGGTCAGCCCCAGCATTTT	CASSSGPQGQPQHF
TRBV7-2	NA	TRBJ2-3	NA	TGTGCCAGCACCCCGCGGGGGCCAAGCACAGATACGCAGTATTTT	CASTPRGPSTDTQYF
TRBV7-8	NA	TRBJ1-1	NA	TGTGCCAGCAGCACCCGGGACAACATGAACACTGAAGCTTTCTTT	CASSTRDNMNTEAFF
TRBV28	NA	TRBJ2-1	NA	TGTGCCAGCGGTTTCCCCAAGGACAGACACAATGAGCAGTTCTTC	CASGFPKDRHNEQFF
TRBV5-4	NA	TRBJ2-1	TRBD1	TGTGCCAGCAGCTCCAGGGGGAGTGAGCAGTTCTTC	CASSSRGSEQFF
TRBV19	NA	TRBJ2-7	TRBD1	TGTGCCAGTAGTCCGGGACAGGGGGGCTACGAGCAGTACTTC	CASSPGQGGYEQYF
TRBV2	NA	TRBJ1-2	TRBD1	TGTGCCAGCGCACCCTGGCGGACAGGGGCGAACTATGGCTACACCTTC	CASAPWRTGANYGYTF
TRBV5-4	NA	TRBJ1-1	NA	TGTGCCAGCAGCTTTGGGACAATTAACACTGAAGCTTTCTTT	CASSFGTINTEAFF
TRBV28	NA	TRBJ1-2	TRBD1	TGTGCCAGCAGTTCAACAGGGGTCGGCTACACCTTC	CASSSTGVGYTF
TRBV4-2	once	TRBJ1-2	NA	TGTGCCAGCAGCCAAGACCCGGGTGGAAGCTATGGCTACACCTTC	CASSQDPGGSYGYTF
TRBV18	NA	TRBJ2-7	TRBD1	TGTGCCAGCTTCCCAGGGGGAGACGATCCCTACGAGCAGTACTTC	CASFPGGDDPYEQYF
TRBV5-1	NA	TRBJ2-5	NA	TGCGCCAGCAGCCATCAAGAGACCCAGTACTTC	CASSHQETQYF
TRBV9	NA	TRBJ1-1	NA	TGTGCCAGCAGCGCGGACACCCTCAGCACAGCTTTCTTT	CASSADTLSTAFF
TRBV5-6	NA	TRBJ1-1	TRBD1	TGTGCCAGCAGCTTGGTAGGAGAGGGGGCGCCTGAAGCTTTCTTT	CASSLVGEGAPEAFF
TRBV11-2	NA	TRBJ2-4	TRBD2	TGTGCCAGCAGCTTTACTAGCGGGGGGACGAACATTCAGTACTTC	CASSFTSGGTNIQYF
TRBV25-1	NA	TRBJ2-1	TRBD2	TGTGCCAGCAGGCAAGCGGGACTAGCGGGGGACAATGAGCAGTTCTTC	CASRQAGLAGDNEQFF
TRBV7-3	NA	TRBJ2-5	TRBD2	TGTGCCAGCAGCTATAGCGGGGGGGCATTGGAGACCCAGTACTTC	CASSYSGGALETQYF
TRBV18	NA	TRBJ2-5	TRBD1	TGTGCCAGCTCATCGACAGGGCAGCACCAAGAGACCCAGTACTTC	CASSSTGQHQETQYF
TRBV6-4	NA	TRBJ1-2	TRBD1	TGTGCCAGCTCCCCGACAGGGCAGACGCCGGGCTACACCTTC	CASSPTGQTPGYTF
TRBV11-2	NA	TRBJ2-2	NA	TGTGCCAGCAGCCGGGACTCGGAAACCGGGGAGCTGTTTTTT	CASSRDSETGELFF
TRBV7-3	NA	TRBJ2-7	NA	TGTGCCACCTACAGGGCCCCCTACGAGCAGTACTTC	CATYRAPYEQYF
TRBV18	NA	TRBJ2-1	NA	TGTGCCAGCTCGCAGGTGGACTCCTACAATGAGCAGTTCTTC	CASSQVDSYNEQFF
TRBV7-2	NA	TRBJ2-7	NA	TGTGCCAGCAGCCCGGACACCCGGATTCAGTACTTC	CASSPDTRIQYF
TRBV27	NA	TRBJ2-1	TRBD2	TGTGCCAGCATAGGACTACGGGGGCGGGGGGTTAATGAGCAGTTCTTC	CASIGLRGRGVNEQFF
TRBV5-1	NA	TRBJ2-3	TRBD2	TGCGCCAGCAGCTTGTTCGGGCGGGGGGGCACAGATACGCAGTATTTT	CASSLFGRGGTDTQYF
TRBV2	NA	TRBJ1-4	TRBD1	TGTGCCAGCACCGTTAGGGGACAGGGGTACGCAACTAATGAAAAACTGTTTTTT	CASTVRGQGYATNEKLFF
TRBV18	NA	TRBJ1-6	NA	TGTGCCAGCTCACCCGGGACATTTTCACCCCTCCACTTT	CASSPGTFSPLHF
TRBV5-1	NA	TRBJ1-1	TRBD1	TGCGCCAGCAGCCCTCCGGAAGGACAGGGGATCGGTGAAGCTTTCTTT	CASSPPEGQGIGEAFF
TRBV19	once	TRBJ1-2	NA	TGTGCCAGTAGTATAAGTGACACGAACTATGGCTACACCTTC	CASSISDTNYGYTF
TRBV28	NA	TRBJ2-1	NA	TGTGCCAGCAGTACAACCGGGACAATCTACAATGAGCAGTTCTTC	CASSTTGTIYNEQFF